This T cell receptor (beta chain) was sequenced in a study of OX40 agonist ivuxolimab in advanced cancers. Study at large: The patients' treatment was ivuxolimab, an agonistic anti-OX40 (CD134) antibody.

This clone was picked up a small number of times. The target antigen is unknown. The study's findings and limits: Normalized expansion of T-cell clones was also low for some nonresponders.

The CDR3 has 15 residues. Germline V gene data show CDR1 as LGHNA and CDR2 as YSLEER. V was pared by 3 bases and J by 4 bases, with 5 bases of the junction left unmatched. Here immunoSEQ multiplex PCR was the method, and the copy in TCRdb shows in-frame clones only, minus some. This sample yields some 87,000 clones, of which approximately 93% are seen a single time; approximately 9.9% belongs to the top ten. The sequencing here drew on CD4+ or CD8+ T cells sorted from blood, taken in a trial of the OX40 agonist ivuxolimab. This TCR was sampled from an adult with an advanced solid tumor such as melanoma, head and neck, liver or kidney cancer. The chain combines TRBV4-3 with TRBJ2-5; 10 bases match TRBD2. The CDR3, as DNA: TGCGCCAGCAGCCAGACAGCGGGAGGGGGAGAGACCCAGTACTTC. Protein product: CASSQTAGGGETQYF.